This T cell receptor (beta chain) was obtained from a study of T cell responses to AZD1222 COVID-19 vaccine. This clone was counted a few times. This sample also contains other DNA sequences that code for the same CDR3. Sequencing was performed with immunoSEQ multiplex PCR; in TCRdb, only in-frame clones are kept and a portion is missing. This sample has approximately 120,000 clones, with about nine tenths found just once. V lost 5 bases, J lost 0 bases, and 8 bases lay in between. Germline CDR1 and CDR2: LNHDA and SQIVND (reference sequence). This CDR3 contains 15 residues. The material sequenced was peripheral blood, taken on day 0 of AZD1222 vaccination. The sequence was collected from an adult in good health. The V gene is TRBV19, the J gene TRBJ1-6; possibly TRBD1 for D (5 bases). CDR3 amino acids: CASSRQSSYNSPLHF. The CDR3 bases are TGTGCCAGTAGTCGACAGAGCTCCTATAATTCACCCCTCCACTTT.